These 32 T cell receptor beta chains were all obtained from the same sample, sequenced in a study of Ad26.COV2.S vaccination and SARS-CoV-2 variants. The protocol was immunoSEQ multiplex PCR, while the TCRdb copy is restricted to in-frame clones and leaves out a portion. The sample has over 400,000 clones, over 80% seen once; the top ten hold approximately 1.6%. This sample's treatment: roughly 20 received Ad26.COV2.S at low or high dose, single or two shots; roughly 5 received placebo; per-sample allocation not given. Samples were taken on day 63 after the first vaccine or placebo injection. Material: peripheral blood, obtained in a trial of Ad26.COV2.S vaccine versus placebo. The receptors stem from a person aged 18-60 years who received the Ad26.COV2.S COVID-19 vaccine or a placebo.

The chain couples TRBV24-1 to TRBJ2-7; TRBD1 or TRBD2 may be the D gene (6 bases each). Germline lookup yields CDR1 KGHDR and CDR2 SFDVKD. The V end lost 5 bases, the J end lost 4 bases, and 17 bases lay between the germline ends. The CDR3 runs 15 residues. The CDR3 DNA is TGTGCCACCAGTGTCTGGTGGGTAGGGGGGTACGAGCAGTACTTC. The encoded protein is CATSVWWVGGYEQYF.

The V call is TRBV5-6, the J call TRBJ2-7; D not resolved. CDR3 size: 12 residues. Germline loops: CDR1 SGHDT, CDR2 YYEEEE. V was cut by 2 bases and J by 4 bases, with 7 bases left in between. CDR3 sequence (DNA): TGTGCCAGCAGCTTACAAGTTTACGAGCAGTACTTC. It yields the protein CASSLQVYEQYF. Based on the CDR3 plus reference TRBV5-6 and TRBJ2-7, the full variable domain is DAGVTQSPTHLIKTRGQQVTLRCSPKSGHDTVSWYQQALGQGPQFIFQYYEEEERQRGNFPDRFSGHQFPNYSSELNVNALLLGDSALYLCASSLQVYEQYFGPGTRLTVT.

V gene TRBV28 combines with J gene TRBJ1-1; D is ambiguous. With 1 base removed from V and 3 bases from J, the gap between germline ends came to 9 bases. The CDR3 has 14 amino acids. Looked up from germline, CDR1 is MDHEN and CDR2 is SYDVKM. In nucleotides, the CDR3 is TGTGCCAGCAGTTTATTGGTGTCCCACACTGAAGCTTTCTTT. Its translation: CASSLLVSHTEAFF.

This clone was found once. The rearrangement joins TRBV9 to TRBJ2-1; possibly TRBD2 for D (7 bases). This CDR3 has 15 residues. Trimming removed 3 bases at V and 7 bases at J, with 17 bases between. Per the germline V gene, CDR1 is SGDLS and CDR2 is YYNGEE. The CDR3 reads CASSADRGRGNEQFF. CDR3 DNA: TGTGCCAGCAGCGCGGACAGAGGGAGGGGAAATGAGCAGTTCTTC. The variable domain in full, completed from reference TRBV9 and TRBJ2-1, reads DSGVTQTPKHLITATGQRVTLRCSPRSGDLSVYWYQQSLDQGLQFLIQYYNGEERAKGNILERFSAQQFPDLHSELNLSSLELGDSALYFCASSADRGRGNEQFFGPGTRLTVL.

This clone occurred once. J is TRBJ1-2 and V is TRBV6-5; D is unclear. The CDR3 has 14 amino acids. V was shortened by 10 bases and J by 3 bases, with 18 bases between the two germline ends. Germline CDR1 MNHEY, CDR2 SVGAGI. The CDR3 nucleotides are TGTGCCACCAAGTCTCTCGGGAGATACTATGGCTACACCTTC. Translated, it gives CATKSLGRYYGYTF.

The DNA of the CDR3 is TGTGCCAGCAGTCACCGGGACAGGGGAGGCTACACCTTC. This sequence encodes CASSHRDRGGYTF. The chain recombines TRBV3-1 (or the pseudogene TRBV3-2) with TRBJ1-2; 10 nucleotides match TRBD1. Germline-derived CDR1 and CDR2 are LGHDT and YNNKEL (reference sequence). CDR3 length equals 13 residues. Germline trimming cut 6 bases from V and 8 bases from J; bases unmatched to any gene: 6.

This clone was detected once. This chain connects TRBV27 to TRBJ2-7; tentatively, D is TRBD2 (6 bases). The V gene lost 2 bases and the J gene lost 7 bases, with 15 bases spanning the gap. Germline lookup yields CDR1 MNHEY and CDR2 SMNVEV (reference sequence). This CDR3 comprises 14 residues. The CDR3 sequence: CASSLAGPGLEQYF. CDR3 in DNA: TGTGCCAGCAGTTTAGCGGGGCCTGGTTTGGAGCAGTACTTC.

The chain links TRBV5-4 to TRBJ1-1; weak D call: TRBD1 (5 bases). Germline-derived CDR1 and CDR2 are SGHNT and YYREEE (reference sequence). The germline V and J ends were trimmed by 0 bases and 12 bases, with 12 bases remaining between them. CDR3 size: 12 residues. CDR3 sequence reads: CASSLEGRDSFF. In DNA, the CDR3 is TGTGCCAGCAGCTTGGAAGGAAGGGACTCTTTCTTT.

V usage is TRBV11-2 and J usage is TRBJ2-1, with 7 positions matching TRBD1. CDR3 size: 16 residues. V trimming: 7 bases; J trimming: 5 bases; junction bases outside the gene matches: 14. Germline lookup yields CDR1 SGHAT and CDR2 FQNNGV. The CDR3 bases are TGTGCCAGCAACCCACGTCCGGGACAGCCCGACAATGAGCAGTTCTTC. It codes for CASNPRPGQPDNEQFF. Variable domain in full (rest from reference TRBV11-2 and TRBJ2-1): EAGVAQSPRYKIIEKRQSVAFWCNPISGHATLYWYQQILGQGPKLLIQFQNNGVVDDSQLPKDRFSAERLKGVDSTLKIQPAKLEDSAVYLCASNPRPGQPDNEQFFGPGTRLTVL.

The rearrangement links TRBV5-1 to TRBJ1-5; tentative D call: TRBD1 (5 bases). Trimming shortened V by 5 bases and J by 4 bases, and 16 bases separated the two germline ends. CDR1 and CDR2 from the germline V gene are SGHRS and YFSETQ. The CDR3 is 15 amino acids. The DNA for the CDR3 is TGCGCCAGCAGATTAGACAGTAAGCGAAATCAGCCCCAGCATTTT. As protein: CASRLDSKRNQPQHF.

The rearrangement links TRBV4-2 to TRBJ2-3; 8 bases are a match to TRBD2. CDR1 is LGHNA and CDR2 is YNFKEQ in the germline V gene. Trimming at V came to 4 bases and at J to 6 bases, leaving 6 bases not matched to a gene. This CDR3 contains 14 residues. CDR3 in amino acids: CASSPLAGGDTQYF. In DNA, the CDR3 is TGTGCCAGCAGCCCGCTAGCGGGTGGGGATACGCAGTATTTT.

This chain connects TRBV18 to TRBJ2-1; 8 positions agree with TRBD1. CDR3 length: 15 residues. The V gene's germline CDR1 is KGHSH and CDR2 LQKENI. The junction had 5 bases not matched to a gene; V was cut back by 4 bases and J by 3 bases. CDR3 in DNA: TGTGCCAGCTCACTAGGACAGGGCTACTACAATGAGCAGTTCTTC. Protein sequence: CASSLGQGYYNEQFF.

CDR3 sequence reads: CASSPRLAGTYEQYF. The CDR3 nucleotides are TGTGCCAGCAGCCCCCGACTAGCGGGAACCTACGAGCAGTACTTC. The V call is TRBV9, the J call TRBJ2-7, with 11 bases aligning to TRBD2. The CDR3 covers 15 residues. CDR1 is SGDLS and CDR2 is YYNGEE in the germline V gene. The junction had 5 bases not matched to a gene; V was cut back by 4 bases and J by 2 bases. Using reference TRBV9 and TRBJ2-7 for the parts outside the CDR3, the full variable domain is DSGVTQTPKHLITATGQRVTLRCSPRSGDLSVYWYQQSLDQGLQFLIQYYNGEERAKGNILERFSAQQFPDLHSELNLSSLELGDSALYFCASSPRLAGTYEQYFGPGTRLTVT.

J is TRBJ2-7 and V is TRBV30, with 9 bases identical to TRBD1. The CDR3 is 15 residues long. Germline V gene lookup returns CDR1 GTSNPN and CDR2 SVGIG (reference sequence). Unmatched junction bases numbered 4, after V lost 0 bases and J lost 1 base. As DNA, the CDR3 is TGTGCCTGGAGTGTTGGCGGGACAGGGTCCTACGAGCAGTACTTC. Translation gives CAWSVGGTGSYEQYF.

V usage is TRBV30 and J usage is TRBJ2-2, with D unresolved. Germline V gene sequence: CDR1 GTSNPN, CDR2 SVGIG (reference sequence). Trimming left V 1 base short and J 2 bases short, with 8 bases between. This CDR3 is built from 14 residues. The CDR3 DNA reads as TGTGCCTGGAGTGCTTGGGTTAACACCGGGGAGCTGTTTTTT. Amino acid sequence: CAWSAWVNTGELFF.

For the CDR3, the DNA is TGTGCCAGCAGACCTGACAGGGGGCTTTACGAGCAGTACTTC. Translating it yields CASRPDRGLYEQYF. The chain uses TRBV5-4 and TRBJ2-7; 10 bases fit TRBD1. Germline assignment: CDR1 SGHNT and CDR2 YYREEE (reference sequence). The CDR3 loop spans 14 amino acids. J was trimmed by 4 bases and V by 5 bases; bases with no gene match: 6.

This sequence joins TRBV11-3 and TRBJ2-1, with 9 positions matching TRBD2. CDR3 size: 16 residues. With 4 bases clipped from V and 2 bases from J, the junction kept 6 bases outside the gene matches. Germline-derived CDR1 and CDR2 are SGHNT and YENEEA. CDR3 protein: CASSSAGGGAYNEQFF. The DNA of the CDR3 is TGTGCCAGCAGCTCGGCGGGCGGGGGGGCCTACAATGAGCAGTTCTTC.

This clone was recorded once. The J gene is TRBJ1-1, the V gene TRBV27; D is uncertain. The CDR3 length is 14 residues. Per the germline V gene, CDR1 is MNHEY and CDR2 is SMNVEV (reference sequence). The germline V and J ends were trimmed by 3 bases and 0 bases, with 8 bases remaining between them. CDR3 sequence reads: CASSFGRMNTEAFF. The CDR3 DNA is TGTGCCAGCAGTTTTGGAAGAATGAACACTGAAGCTTTCTTT.

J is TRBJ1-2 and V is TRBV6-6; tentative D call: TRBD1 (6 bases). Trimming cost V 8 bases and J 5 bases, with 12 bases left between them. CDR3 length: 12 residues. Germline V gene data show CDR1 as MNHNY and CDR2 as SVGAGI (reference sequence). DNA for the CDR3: TGTGCCAGCGAGGGGGAAACATATGGCTACACCTTC. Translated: CASEGETYGYTF.

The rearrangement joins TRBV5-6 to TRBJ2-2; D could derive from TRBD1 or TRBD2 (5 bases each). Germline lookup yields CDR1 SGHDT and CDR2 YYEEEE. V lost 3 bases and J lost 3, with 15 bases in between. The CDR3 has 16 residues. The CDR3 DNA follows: TGTGCCAGCAGCTGGGGCTTGGGGGAACACACCGGGGAGCTGTTTTTT. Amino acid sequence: CASSWGLGEHTGELFF.

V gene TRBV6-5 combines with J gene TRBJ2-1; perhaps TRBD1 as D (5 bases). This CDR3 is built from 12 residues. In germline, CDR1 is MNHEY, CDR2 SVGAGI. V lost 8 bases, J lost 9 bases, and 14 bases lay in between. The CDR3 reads CASAVGHGEQFF. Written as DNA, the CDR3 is TGTGCCAGCGCCGTGGGGCACGGTGAGCAGTTCTTC.

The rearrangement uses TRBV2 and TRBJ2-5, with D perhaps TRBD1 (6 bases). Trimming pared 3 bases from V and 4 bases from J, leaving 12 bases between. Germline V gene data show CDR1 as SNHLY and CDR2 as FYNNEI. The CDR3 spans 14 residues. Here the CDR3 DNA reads TGTGCCAGCAGTGAGGGGACATTTGGAGAGACCCAGTACTTC. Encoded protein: CASSEGTFGETQYF.

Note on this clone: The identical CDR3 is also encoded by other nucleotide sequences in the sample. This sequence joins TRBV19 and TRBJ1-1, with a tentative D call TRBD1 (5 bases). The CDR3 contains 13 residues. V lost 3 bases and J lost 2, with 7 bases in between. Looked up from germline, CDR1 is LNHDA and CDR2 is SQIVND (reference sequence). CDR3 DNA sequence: TGTGCCAGTAGTATTGGGACCAACACTGAAGCTTTCTTT. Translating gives CASSIGTNTEAFF.

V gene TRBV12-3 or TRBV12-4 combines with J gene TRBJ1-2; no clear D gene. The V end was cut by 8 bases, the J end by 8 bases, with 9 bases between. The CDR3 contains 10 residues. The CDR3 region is CASGSRGYTF. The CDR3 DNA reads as TGTGCCAGCGGGTCAAGGGGCTACACCTTC.

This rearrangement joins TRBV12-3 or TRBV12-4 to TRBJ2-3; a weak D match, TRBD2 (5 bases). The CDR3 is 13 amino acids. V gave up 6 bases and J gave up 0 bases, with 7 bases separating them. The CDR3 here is CASSRTSTDTQYF. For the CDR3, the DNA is TGTGCCAGCAGCAGGACTAGCACAGATACGCAGTATTTT.

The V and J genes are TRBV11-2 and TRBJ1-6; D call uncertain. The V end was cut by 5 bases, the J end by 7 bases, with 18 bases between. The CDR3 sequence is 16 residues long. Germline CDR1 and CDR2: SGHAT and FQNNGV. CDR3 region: CASSGGMAGGNSPLHF. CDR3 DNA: TGTGCCAGCAGCGGTGGAATGGCAGGAGGAAATTCACCCCTCCACTTT.

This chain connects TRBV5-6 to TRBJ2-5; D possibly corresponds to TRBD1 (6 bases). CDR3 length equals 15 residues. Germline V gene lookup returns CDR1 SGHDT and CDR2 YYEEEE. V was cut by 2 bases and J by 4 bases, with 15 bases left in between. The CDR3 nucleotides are TGTGCCAGCAGCTTTGCGATCACAGGGTCAGAGACCCAGTACTTC. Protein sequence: CASSFAITGSETQYF.

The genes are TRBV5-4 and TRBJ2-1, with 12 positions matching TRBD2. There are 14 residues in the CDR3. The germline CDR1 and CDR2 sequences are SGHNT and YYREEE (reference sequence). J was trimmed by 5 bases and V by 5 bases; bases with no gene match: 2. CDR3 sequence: CASSRLAGDNEQFF. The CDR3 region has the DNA TGTGCCAGCAGTCGACTAGCGGGGGACAATGAGCAGTTCTTC.

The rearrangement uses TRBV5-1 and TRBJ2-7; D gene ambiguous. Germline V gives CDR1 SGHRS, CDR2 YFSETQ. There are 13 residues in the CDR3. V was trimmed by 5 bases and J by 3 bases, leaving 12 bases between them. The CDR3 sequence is CASSILGFYEQYF. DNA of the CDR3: TGCGCCAGCAGTATCTTAGGTTTCTACGAGCAGTACTTC.

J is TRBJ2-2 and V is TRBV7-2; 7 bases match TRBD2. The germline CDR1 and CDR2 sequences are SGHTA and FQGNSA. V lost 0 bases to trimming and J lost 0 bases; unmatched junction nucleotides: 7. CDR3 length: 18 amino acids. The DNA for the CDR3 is TGTGCCAGCAGCTTAGCTTTCGGGGGACTACCGAACACCGGGGAGCTGTTTTTT. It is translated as CASSLAFGGLPNTGELFF. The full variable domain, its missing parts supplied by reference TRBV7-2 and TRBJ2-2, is GAGVSQSPSNKVTEKGKDVELRCDPISGHTALYWYRQSLGQGLEFLIYFQGNSAPDKSGLPSDRFSAERTGGSVSTLTIQRTQQEDSAVYLCASSLAFGGLPNTGELFFGEGSRLTVL.

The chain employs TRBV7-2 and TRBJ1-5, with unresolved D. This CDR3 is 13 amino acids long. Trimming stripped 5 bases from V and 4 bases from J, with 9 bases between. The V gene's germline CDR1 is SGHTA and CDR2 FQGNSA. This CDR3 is CASSVQNNQPQHF. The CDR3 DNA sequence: TGTGCCAGCAGCGTACAGAATAATCAGCCCCAGCATTTT.

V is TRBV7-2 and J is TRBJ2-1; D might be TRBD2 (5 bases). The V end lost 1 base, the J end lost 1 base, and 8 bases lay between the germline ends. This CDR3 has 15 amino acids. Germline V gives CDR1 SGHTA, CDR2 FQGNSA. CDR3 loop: CASSLDEGSYNEQFF. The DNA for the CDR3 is TGTGCCAGCAGCTTAGATGAGGGATCCTACAATGAGCAGTTCTTC. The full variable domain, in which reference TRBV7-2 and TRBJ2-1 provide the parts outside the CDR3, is GAGVSQSPSNKVTEKGKDVELRCDPISGHTALYWYRQSLGQGLEFLIYFQGNSAPDKSGLPSDRFSAERTGGSVSTLTIQRTQQEDSAVYLCASSLDEGSYNEQFFGPGTRLTVL.